This T cell receptor beta chain emerged from a study of T cell repertoires in cytomegalovirus infection. Study at large: Evidence of both CMV infection and a matching HLA type came from public TCR beta signatures.

A note on this clonotype: The antigen is unknown.

Findings and caveats of the study: In two of eight donors, the top clonotype was HLA-C-restricted CMV-specific.

TCRdb redid the calling of the reads with MiXCR, one entry per CDR3 protein. There are about 130,000 distinct CDR3 sequences in the sample; about 31% occur only once, and 58% lies in the top ten. This sequence originates from a human donor in good health (CMV status not recorded). Some clones in this sample may be carry-over from other donors' samples. This sample comprised CD8+ T cells from cultured PBMCs, obtained from culture after CMV antigen stimulation.

In nucleotides, the CDR3 is TGTGCCAGCAGTTACAGGAGAAGATTGAACACCGGGGAGCTGTTTTTT. Translated: CASSYRRRLNTGELFF. The chain is built from TRBV6-2 or TRBV6-3 and TRBJ2-2; D is unresolved. Germline CDR1 is MNHEY and CDR2 is SVGEGT. V lost 2 bases and J lost 1, with 11 bases in between. This CDR3 is 16 amino acids long.